Given below is one TCR beta chain in context. The sample originates from a study of blood T cell repertoires in COVID-19. Per the original data handling: Reference gene primer amplification gave estimated nucleated cell counts. The table came from immunoSEQ multiplex PCR; TCRdb's copy has only in-frame clones and leaves some out. The V and J calls and clone size are taken from that table; D and trimming were inferred from the DNA. Seen here are 280,000 or so clones, roughly 85% observed once, and the top ten hold about an eighth. Trimming took 6 bases from V and 6 from J; bases not matched to a gene: 6. This CDR3 region has 14 residues. Germline assignment: CDR1 SEHNR and CDR2 FQNEAQ (reference sequence).

This receptor was taken from a human donor in a cohort sampled during active COVID-19. Sequencing was carried out using peripheral blood. This sequence joins TRBV7-9 and TRBJ2-7; TRBD1 agrees at 12 bases. CDR3 protein: CASRQGGQGAEQYF. In DNA form, the CDR3 reads TGTGCCAGCAGACAGGGGGGACAGGGGGCCGAGCAGTACTTC.